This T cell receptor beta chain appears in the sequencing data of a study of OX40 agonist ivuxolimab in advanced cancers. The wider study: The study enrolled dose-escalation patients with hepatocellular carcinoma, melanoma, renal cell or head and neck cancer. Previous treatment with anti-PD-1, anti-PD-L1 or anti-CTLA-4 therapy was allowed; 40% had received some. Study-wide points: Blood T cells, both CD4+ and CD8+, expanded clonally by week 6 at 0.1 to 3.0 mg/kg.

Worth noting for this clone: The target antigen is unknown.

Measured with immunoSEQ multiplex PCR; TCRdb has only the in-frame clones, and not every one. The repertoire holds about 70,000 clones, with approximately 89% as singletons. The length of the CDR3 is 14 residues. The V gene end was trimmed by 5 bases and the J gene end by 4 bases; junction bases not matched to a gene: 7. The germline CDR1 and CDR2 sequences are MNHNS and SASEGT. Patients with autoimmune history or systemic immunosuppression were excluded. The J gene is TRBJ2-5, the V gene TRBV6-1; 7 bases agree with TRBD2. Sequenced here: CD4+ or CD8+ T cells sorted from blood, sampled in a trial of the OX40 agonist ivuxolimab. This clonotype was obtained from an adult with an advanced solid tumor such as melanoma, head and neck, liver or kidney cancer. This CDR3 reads CASSRWVAGETQYF. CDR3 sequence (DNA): TGTGCCAGCAGTCGATGGGTAGCGGGAGAGACCCAGTACTTC.